Ten or more counts support the clone carrying this TCR beta chain. This entry is derived from a study of HIV-infected children after antiretroviral therapy interruption. At the level of the study: Most participating children were previously exposed to EBV and CMV.

The CDR3 is made up of 14 amino acids. Germline CDR1 is MDHEN and CDR2 is SYDVKM. V was trimmed by 6 bases and J by 6 bases, leaving 17 bases between them. The treatment denotes: PENTA 11 planned treatment interruption arm or continuous ART arm. Cryopreserved PBMC samples required at least 5 million viable cells. The TCR library was built from RNA with a 3' RACE protocol and unique molecular identifiers. One entry per CDR3 protein, called by TCRdb with MiXCR from the 3' RACE reads. The table has more than 35,000 distinct CDR3 sequences, approximately 7% seen once. Sequenced material: CD45RA+ CD4+ T cells from PBMCs, pooled from several time points, taken from a donor given antiretroviral therapy, either interrupted or continuous. As to subset: naive CD4+ CD45RA+ CD45RO- T cells. The J gene is TRBJ1-1, the V gene TRBV28; maybe TRBD1 (6 bases). The TCR was taken from a pool of human donors with HIV. CDR3 nucleotides: TGTGCCAGCAGCCCGACAGGCCGTGGGGCTGAAGCTTTCTTT. Protein product: CASSPTGRGAEAFF.